Below, 11 T cell receptor beta chains from the same sample are listed, as sequenced in a study of T-cell memory formation after mild COVID-19. One entry per CDR3 protein results from TCRdb running MiXCR on the 5' RACE reads. The sample records 450,000 to 700,000 distinct CDR3 sequences, more than 15% being singletons. Sequencing was performed on PBMCs or a T cell subset sorted from them (not recorded which). The source of these receptors is an adult woman who had mild COVID-19 (a few samples of this study predate the infection). Cell type and time point are not known.

This clonotype showed up just a few times. The chain couples TRBV6-2 or TRBV6-3 to TRBJ1-6, with unresolved D. The CDR3 loop spans 16 amino acids. The V and J ends lost 2 bases and 5 bases respectively, with 13 bases between them. Germline lookup yields CDR1 MNHEY and CDR2 SVGEGT. CDR3 DNA: TGTGCCAGCAGTTACGGTTGGATTCGCGATAATTCACCCCTCCACTTT. Protein product: CASSYGWIRDNSPLHF.

This clonotype was seen only a few times. The chain employs TRBV7-6 and TRBJ2-3; 8 bases match TRBD1. V was clipped by 3 bases and J by 3 bases; unmatched bases: 11. CDR1 and CDR2 (germline): SGHVS, FNYEAQ. The CDR3 is 17 residues long. Here the CDR3 DNA reads TGTGCCAGCAGCTTTCCGAGGACAGGGAGAGCGACAGATACGCAGTATTTT. Its protein product is CASSFPRTGRATDTQYF. The full variable domain, its missing parts supplied by reference TRBV7-6 and TRBJ2-3, is GAGVSQSPRYKVTKRGQDVALRCDPISGHVSLYWYRQALGQGPEFLTYFNYEAQQDKSGLPNDRFSAERPEGSISTLTIQRTEQRDSAMYRCASSFPRTGRATDTQYFGPGTRLTVL.

This clonotype was picked up a small number of times. The chain couples TRBV24-1 to TRBJ2-1; D tentatively fits TRBD1 or TRBD2 (5 bases each). Germline-derived CDR1 and CDR2 are KGHDR and SFDVKD. V lost 7 bases and J 10 bases, leaving 19 bases between the germline ends. This CDR3 comprises 14 residues. The CDR3 here is CATSPSGQTGEQFF. The CDR3 DNA reads TGTGCCACCAGCCCTTCGGGGCAGACCGGCGAGCAGTTCTTC.

V is TRBV4-1 and J is TRBJ1-5, with D hard to call. Trimming pared 3 bases from V and 2 bases from J, leaving 11 bases between. The germline CDR1 and CDR2 sequences are MGHRA and YSYEKL. The CDR3 totals 15 residues. CDR3 in DNA: TGCGCCAGCAGCCAGGCAGACTATGGCAATCAGCCCCAGCATTTT. Amino acids: CASSQADYGNQPQHF.

V is TRBV7-6 and J is TRBJ2-3; 12 bases are a match to TRBD1. V was pared by 3 bases and J by 3 bases, with 4 bases of the junction left unmatched. Germline CDR1 and CDR2: SGHVS and FNYEAQ. The CDR3 has 16 residues. In nucleotides, the CDR3 is TGTGCCAGCAGCTTGGGACAGGGGGCGATGACAGATACGCAGTATTTT. Protein sequence: CASSLGQGAMTDTQYF.

In its sample, this clonotype was seen a few times. The J gene is TRBJ1-1, the V gene TRBV4-1, with 7 bases lining up with TRBD1. V dropped 3 bases and J dropped 4; count of bases not matched to a gene: 5. CDR1 and CDR2 (germline): MGHRA, YSYEKL. There are 14 residues in the CDR3. The CDR3 is CASSQGTASTEAFF. The CDR3 DNA reads as TGCGCCAGCAGCCAGGGGACAGCCAGCACTGAAGCTTTCTTT.

The gene calls are TRBV6-6 and TRBJ1-2; D is possibly TRBD1 (5 bases). V was cut by 0 bases and J by 8 bases, with 7 bases left in between. Per the germline V gene, CDR1 is MNHNY and CDR2 is SVGAGI (reference sequence). The CDR3 runs 12 residues. This CDR3 is CASSYSGPGYTF. Here the CDR3 DNA reads TGTGCCAGCAGTTACTCGGGACCGGGCTACACCTTC.

This chain connects TRBV9 to TRBJ1-3, with D possibly matching TRBD1 (5 bases). This CDR3 region has 16 residues. Trimming cost V 3 bases and J 0 bases, with 13 bases left between them. The germline V gene encodes CDR1 SGDLS and CDR2 YYNGEE. The CDR3 bases are TGTGCCAGCAGCGCGACGGGACGGGGCTCTGGAAACACCATATATTTT. Translating gives CASSATGRGSGNTIYF.

This chain uses TRBV5-6 with TRBJ2-5; 12 bases fit TRBD2. CDR3 size: 16 residues. The V segment lost 1 base and the J segment 5 bases; nucleotides outside the gene matches: 6. From germline, CDR1 is SGHDT and CDR2 YYEEEE. This chain's CDR3 is CASSLPTSGRRETQYF. The CDR3, as DNA: TGTGCCAGCAGCTTGCCTACTAGCGGGAGGAGGGAGACCCAGTACTTC. Together with reference TRBV5-6 and TRBJ2-5, the CDR3 gives the full variable domain: DAGVTQSPTHLIKTRGQQVTLRCSPKSGHDTVSWYQQALGQGPQFIFQYYEEEERQRGNFPDRFSGHQFPNYSSELNVNALLLGDSALYLCASSLPTSGRRETQYFGPGTRLLVL.

The table lists this clonotype with a few counts. V usage is TRBV7-2 and J usage is TRBJ2-5, with 9 bases aligning to TRBD2. The CDR3 consists of 15 residues. The J segment lost 5 bases and the V segment lost 3 bases, leaving 7 bases of the junction unmatched. The germline gives CDR1 SGHTA, CDR2 FQGNSA. The CDR3 loop reads CASSLAGGPVETQYF. CDR3 sequence (DNA): TGTGCCAGCAGCTTGGCGGGAGGGCCGGTGGAGACCCAGTACTTC.

This clonotype was seen a single time. CDR3 sequence (DNA): TGTGCCAGCAGCTTATCACCTTTAGGGCGGGGGCGCTCTGGGGCCAACGTCCTGACTTTC. It codes for CASSLSPLGRGRSGANVLTF. V and J are TRBV7-3 and TRBJ2-6; tentatively, D is TRBD2 (7 bases). Germline V gene sequence: CDR1 SGHTA, CDR2 FQGTGA. Trimming left V 2 bases short and J 0 bases short, with 20 bases between. The CDR3 runs to 20 residues. The whole variable domain, filled in from reference TRBV7-3 and TRBJ2-6, reads GAGVSQTPSNKVTEKGKYVELRCDPISGHTALYWYRQSLGQGPEFLIYFQGTGAADDSGLPNDRFFAVRPEGSVSTLKIQRTERGDSAVYLCASSLSPLGRGRSGANVLTFGAGSRLTVL.